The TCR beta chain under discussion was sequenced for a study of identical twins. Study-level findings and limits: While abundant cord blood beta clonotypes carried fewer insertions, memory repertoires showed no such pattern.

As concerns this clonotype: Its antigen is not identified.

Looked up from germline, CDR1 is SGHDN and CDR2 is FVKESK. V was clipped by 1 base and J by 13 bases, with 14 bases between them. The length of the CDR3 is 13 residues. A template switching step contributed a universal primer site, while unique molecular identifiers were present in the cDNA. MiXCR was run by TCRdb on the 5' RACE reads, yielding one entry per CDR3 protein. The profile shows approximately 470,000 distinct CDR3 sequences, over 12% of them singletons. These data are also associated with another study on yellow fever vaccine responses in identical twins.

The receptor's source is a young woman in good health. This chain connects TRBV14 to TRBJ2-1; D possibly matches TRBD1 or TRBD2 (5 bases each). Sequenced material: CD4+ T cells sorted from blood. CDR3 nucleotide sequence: TGTGCCAGCAGCCAAGTGATTGCCCGGGACCAGTTCTTC. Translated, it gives CASSQVIARDQFF.